This is a list of T cell receptor beta chains from one sample in a study of blood T cell repertoires in COVID-19. Here immunoSEQ multiplex PCR was the method, and the copy in TCRdb shows in-frame clones only, minus some. This sample has roughly 60,000 clones; approximately 83% occur once, and the top ten carry 10% to 13%. The sample taken for sequencing was peripheral blood. Every receptor here comes from a man aged 45-60 years with COVID-19, enrolled during active disease. The conserved cysteine and the conserved F or W are not part of the CDR3 here. The listing skips clone size in some rows; elsewhere it reads once, few, many or a size class.

size	V	CDR3
-	TRBV7-2	ASSLKAAGAYSNQPQH
-	TRBV30	AWQQGGQPQH
few	TRBV19	ASSTEDRRNTEAF
-	TRBV9	ASSSEGGTNQPQH
-	TRBV28	ASSLTHRVEQY
-	TRBV11-2	ASSVVLEPYEQY
-	TRBV28	ASSPQYSEKLF
-	TRBV28	ASSFFSRLVLSGANVLT
-	TRBV18	ASSPNRGRTEAF
few	TRBV6-2/TRBV6-3	ASSGAGGYYEQY
-	TRBV6-5	ASYRPNTEAF
-	TRBV30	AWGRASHRQY
-	TRBV5-6	ASSLRALRYNEQF
-	TRBV30	AWSRAGTPNEKLF
-	TRBV30	AWSAQLTNEKLF
once	TRBV11-2	ASSLDPGGGETQY
-	TRBV5-1	ASRGSENSPLH
-	TRBV19	ASSIGGVWDQPQH
-	TRBV23-1	ASSPPPGTASYEQY
-	TRBV28	ASLAVPTQDEQF
-	TRBV7-9	ASSRNTEAF
-	TRBV7-9	ASSPVGDYGYT
-	TRBV30	AWSDRGNEQF
-	TRBV5-1	ASSPRTGGETQY
-	TRBV5-6	ASSQTGVRETQY
-	TRBV15	ATSRSHHRSGNTIY
-	TRBV24-1	ATSDPTSGGYNEQF
-	TRBV9	ASSVGRDYGYT
-	TRBV7-3	ASSPSGGGNEQF